This TCR beta chain was identified in a study of blood T cell repertoires in COVID-19. Background on the study: Donors in the United States, Italy and Spain gave samples during acute or convalescent COVID-19. PBMCs, B-cell-depleted T cells, or T cells were the source of the cDNA or gDNA that made up the material.

The CDR3 has 10 residues. V lost 9 bases and J lost 7, with 9 bases in between. Authors' analysis steps: The authors estimated nucleated cell counts from reference gene primer amplification. The method was immunoSEQ multiplex PCR; TCRdb's version includes in-frame clones alone and lacks a portion of them. Clone size and V and J calls were adopted from that table, with D and trimming inferred from the DNA. This table holds about 94,000 clones, 80% to 85% found once. This sequence was found in a man in his sixties with acute or convalescent COVID-19. This chain links TRBV12-3 or TRBV12-4 with TRBJ2-5; no reliable D call. The material sequenced was peripheral blood. The CDR3 spells CASKGGTQYF. DNA of the CDR3: TGTGCCAGTAAAGGCGGGACCCAGTACTTC.